These T cell receptor beta chains were read from a single sample in a study of beta chain features in type 1 diabetes. Clones were sequenced by immunoSEQ multiplex PCR, and TCRdb holds only the in-frame ones, with some missing. This table holds about 620,000 clones, around a sixth found once. Sequencing was carried out using naive CD4+ T cells from blood. The receptors originated from a man aged 18 to 35 in good health. The CDR3 runs from the conserved cysteine through the conserved F or W. The size of a clone is reported for some rows only, either as once, few or many, or as a class for expanded clones.

j_call cdr3_length clone_size v_call cdr3_aa
TRBJ2-1 13 - TRBV15 CATSRDLGGKQFF
TRBJ2-6 16 - TRBV9 CASSVGQGSGANVLTF
TRBJ1-2 15 few TRBV5-4 CASSSTAGTYYGYTF
TRBJ2-7 13 few TRBV4-3 CASSQDRIYEQYF
TRBJ2-7 15 - TRBV9 CASSVEGGPSNEQYF
TRBJ1-2 14 - TRBV15 CATSRTGESYGYTF
TRBJ2-2 18 few TRBV4-3 CASSQARRLAGSTGELFF
TRBJ1-5 18 - TRBV27 CASSLKLRPPFSNQPQHF
TRBJ2-1 18 - TRBV28 CASSPGLAGGPFDNEQFF
TRBJ2-6 17 - TRBV5-6 CASSLMGLNSGANVLTF
TRBJ2-7 14 few TRBV6-1 CASSENRGKEEQYF
TRBJ1-4 16 few TRBV21-1 CASSKEMDRHEEKLFF
TRBJ2-1 15 few TRBV4-2 CASSQVSPSYNEQFF
TRBJ2-1 15 once TRBV27 CASSLGTTLDNEQFF